A single sample gave rise to the 32 T cell receptor beta chains below, sequenced in a study of cytomegalovirus exposure and HLA in healthy donors. PCR involved 60 Vbeta and 13 Jbeta primers. TCRdb's table, derived via immunoSEQ multiplex PCR, lists solely in-frame clones and lacks some. The table has 230,000 or so clones, 80% to 95% seen once; the top ten hold 1.5% to 2%. What was sequenced was PBMCs. These receptors all stem from a girl under 10 years old in good health and CMV-seronegative.

The V gene is TRBV2, the J gene TRBJ2-3; TRBD2 aligns across 9 bases. Germline CDR1 and CDR2: SNHLY and FYNNEI. CDR3 length equals 13 residues. V lost 8 bases, J lost 5 bases, and 5 bases stayed unmatched. The CDR3 DNA follows: TGTGCCAGCCGACTAGCGGAGCAAGATACGCAGTATTTT. This codes for CASRLAEQDTQYF.

This clone appeared a single time. The CDR3 DNA sequence: TGTGCCTGGAGTCCCCCCGGGACAGGGGGGCGGGAGCAGTACTTC. Encoded protein: CAWSPPGTGGREQYF. The chain joins TRBV30 to TRBJ2-7; 11 bases match TRBD1. The germline V gene encodes CDR1 GTSNPN and CDR2 SVGIG (reference sequence). The CDR3 spans 15 residues. V shed 2 bases and J 7 bases; nucleotides not matched to a gene: 10.

This sequence joins TRBV10-3 and TRBJ1-2; unclear D gene. Germline CDR1 is ENHRY and CDR2 is SYGVKD. The CDR3 spans 13 residues. V lost 7 bases to trimming and J lost 4 bases, with 13 bases between them. DNA of the CDR3: TGTGCCATCATCCCGGTCCTCGGCTATGGCTACACCTTC. Translating gives CAIIPVLGYGYTF.

The CDR3 DNA is TGTGCCAGCAGCCCCTCCGGAGGGGTCACTGAAGCTTTCTTT. It translates to CASSPSGGVTEAFF. V gene TRBV7-6 combines with J gene TRBJ1-1; a weak D match, TRBD1 (5 bases). The length of the CDR3 is 14 residues. Germline loops: CDR1 SGHVS, CDR2 FNYEAQ. Trimming stripped 5 bases from V and 4 bases from J, with 14 bases between.

J is TRBJ1-6 and V is TRBV5-4, with 7 bases aligning to TRBD1. V lost 3 bases and J lost 10; bases outside the gene matches: 13. The CDR3 is 16 residues long. Germline values: CDR1 SGHNT, CDR2 YYREEE (reference sequence). CDR3 sequence: CASSSLLEGARSPLHF. Here the CDR3 DNA reads TGTGCCAGCAGCTCATTACTCGAGGGGGCAAGGTCACCCCTCCACTTT.

The CDR3 region has the DNA TGCAGCGTTCTACAGGGCACCGGGGAGCTGTTTTTT. This encodes CSVLQGTGELFF. This sequence joins TRBV29-1 and TRBJ2-2; TRBD1 is a possible D gene (6 bases). Germline V CDR1 and CDR2: SQVTM, ANQGSEA. Trimming left V 5 bases short and J 4 bases short, with 8 bases between. The CDR3 covers 12 residues.

This chain links TRBV5-6 with TRBJ1-5; D may be TRBD1 (5 bases). The CDR3 has 17 amino acids. The V end lost 1 base, the J end lost 9 bases, and 23 bases lay between the germline ends. Germline V gene data show CDR1 as SGHDT and CDR2 as YYEEEE. CDR3 DNA: TGTGCCAGCAGCTTGAGCCCCCGCCCGGGGACCGGGGGGCCCCAGCATTTT. Translating it yields CASSLSPRPGTGGPQHF.

The chain employs TRBV6-1 and TRBJ1-5; D unresolved. Germline V gives CDR1 MNHNS, CDR2 SASEGT. V lost 2 bases, J lost 5 bases, and 16 bases lay in between. This CDR3 has 16 amino acids. CDR3 DNA sequence: TGTGCCAGCAGTGAACAGGCAGGCCCAAGTTATCAGCCCCAGCATTTT. Translation gives CASSEQAGPSYQPQHF.

The gene calls are TRBV5-1 and TRBJ2-5, with TRBD2 as a possible D gene (5 bases). V was shortened by 0 bases and J by 2 bases, with 8 bases between the two germline ends. The V gene's germline CDR1 is SGHRS and CDR2 YFSETQ. This CDR3 region has 14 residues. The CDR3 bases are TGCGCCAGCAGCTTGGGGACTGCTCAAGAGACCCAGTACTTC. It codes for CASSLGTAQETQYF.

This chain connects TRBV5-6 to TRBJ2-3; the D gene is possibly TRBD1 (6 bases). V gave up 0 bases and J gave up 1 base, with 9 bases separating them. The CDR3 is 15 amino acids. Germline V gives CDR1 SGHDT, CDR2 YYEEEE. The CDR3: CASSLAQGGTDTQYF. CDR3 coding DNA: TGTGCCAGCAGCTTGGCACAGGGCGGCACAGATACGCAGTATTTT.

This chain links TRBV4-1 with TRBJ2-7, with TRBD1 matching 7 bases. The CDR3 is 15 amino acids. Germline-derived CDR1 and CDR2 are MGHRA and YSYEKL. V lost 2 bases and J lost 6; bases outside the gene matches: 10. The CDR3: CASSQPDRVHGEQYF. The DNA of the CDR3 is TGCGCCAGCAGCCAACCCGACAGGGTCCATGGCGAGCAGTACTTC.

As to this clone: At one end the junction does not follow the germline gene, possibly because of a read error. The chain uses TRBV19 and TRBJ2-1, with 7 bases identical to TRBD2. The CDR3 totals 16 residues. Germline assignment: CDR1 LNHDA and CDR2 SQIVND (reference sequence). DNA for the CDR3: TGTGCCAGTAGTATCGGACTAGTCAGCCCCTATAATGAGCAGTTCTTC. Encoded protein: CASSIGLVSPYNEQFF. The variable domain in full, completed from reference TRBV19 and TRBJ2-1, reads DGGITQSPKYLFRKEGQNVTLSCEQNLNHDAMYWYRQDPGQGLRLIYYSQIVNDFQKGDIAEGYSVSREKKESFPLTVTSAQKNPTAFYLCASSIGLVSPYNEQFFGPGTRLTVL.

Concerning this clone itself: The junction and the germline gene differ at one end; a read error may be behind it. The gene calls are TRBV7-6 and TRBJ2-7, with a possible D match to TRBD1 (7 bases). Germline assignment: CDR1 SGHVS and CDR2 FNYEAQ. The CDR3 totals 16 residues. This CDR3 is CASSLAEEGALYEQYF. The CDR3 nucleotides are TGTGCTAGCAGCTTAGCGGAGGAGGGGGCCTTGTACGAGCAGTACTTC.

The gene calls are TRBV19 and TRBJ1-5; no reliable D call. The germline V gene encodes CDR1 LNHDA and CDR2 SQIVND (reference sequence). The germline V and J ends were trimmed by 1 base and 3 bases, with 7 bases remaining between them. CDR3 size: 14 residues. The DNA for the CDR3 is TGTGCCAGTAGTATAGGGGAGCCCAATCAGCCCCAGCATTTT. Translation: CASSIGEPNQPQHF.

The chain carries TRBV5-1 and TRBJ1-1, with a possible D match to TRBD1 (6 bases). Germline values: CDR1 SGHRS, CDR2 YFSETQ. This CDR3 contains 13 residues. Trimming cost V 0 bases and J 8 bases, with 11 bases left between them. CDR3 sequence: CASSLGQGLEAFF. CDR3 DNA sequence: TGCGCCAGCAGCTTGGGGCAGGGGCTCGAAGCTTTCTTT.

A word on this clone: Distinct nucleotide sequences in the sample also encode this CDR3. This rearrangement joins TRBV5-4 to TRBJ2-2; D is unclear. Per germline, CDR1 SGHNT and CDR2 YYREEE (reference sequence). V was trimmed by 0 bases and J by 4 bases, leaving 13 bases between them. The CDR3 covers 16 residues. For the CDR3, the DNA is TGTGCCAGCAGCTTGGACTCTCCCTCTATCACCGGGGAGCTGTTTTTT. Translated, it gives CASSLDSPSITGELFF.

This rearrangement joins TRBV11-2 to TRBJ2-5; a weak D match, TRBD2 (5 bases). V was shortened by 5 bases and J by 1 base, with 14 bases between the two germline ends. The CDR3 covers 15 residues. The germline gives CDR1 SGHAT, CDR2 FQNNGV. The CDR3 loop is CASSASGSSQETQYF. The DNA for the CDR3 is TGTGCCAGCAGCGCAAGCGGATCGTCCCAAGAGACCCAGTACTTC.

This clone was detected once. V usage is TRBV7-3 and J usage is TRBJ2-1; the D gene is possibly TRBD1 (6 bases). This CDR3 has 16 amino acids. V was clipped by 1 base and J by 2 bases, with 12 bases between them. The germline gives CDR1 SGHTA, CDR2 FQGTGA. The CDR3 loop is CASSLISGVPYNEQFF. DNA for the CDR3: TGTGCCAGCAGCTTAATATCAGGGGTCCCCTACAATGAGCAGTTCTTC.

CDR3 residues: CASSLDSGGGELFF. CDR3 in DNA: TGTGCCAGCAGCTTAGATAGCGGGGGAGGGGAGCTGTTTTTT. V is TRBV7-3 and J is TRBJ2-2, with 9 bases lining up with TRBD2. Germline trimming cut 2 bases from V and 8 bases from J; bases unmatched to any gene: 3. CDR1 and CDR2 from the germline V gene are SGHTA and FQGTGA. The CDR3 is 14 residues long.

Only a few counts were recorded for this clone. The rearrangement joins TRBV13 to TRBJ1-6; 8 positions match TRBD1. Germline values: CDR1 PRHDT, CDR2 FYEKMQ (reference sequence). The CDR3 runs to 14 residues. V lost 3 bases, J lost 13 bases, and 8 bases stayed unmatched. In DNA form, the CDR3 reads TGTGCCAGCAGCTTGGGACAGGCTGGGATGCCCCTCCACTTT. Encoded protein: CASSLGQAGMPLHF.

This clone was picked up one time. V gene TRBV30 combines with J gene TRBJ1-1, with D unclear. The CDR3 sequence is 15 residues long. The V gene lost 0 bases and the J gene lost 0 bases, with 11 bases spanning the gap. Per the germline V gene, CDR1 is GTSNPN and CDR2 is SVGIG (reference sequence). The chain's CDR3 is CAWSVRQQMNTEAFF. The CDR3 bases are TGTGCCTGGAGTGTACGGCAACAGATGAACACTGAAGCTTTCTTT.

V usage is TRBV11-2 and J usage is TRBJ2-7; 9 bases are shared with TRBD2. The CDR3 runs 16 residues. The V gene end was trimmed by 1 base and the J gene end by 5 bases; junction bases not matched to a gene: 9. Germline lookup yields CDR1 SGHAT and CDR2 FQNNGV. The CDR3 here is CASSLVGRTSVDEQYF. DNA of the CDR3: TGTGCCAGCAGCTTAGTCGGGCGGACTAGCGTCGACGAGCAGTACTTC.

This clone was recorded a few times. This chain uses TRBV5-6 with TRBJ2-5; 7 positions agree with TRBD1. V gave up 3 bases and J gave up 3 bases; unmatched junction bases: 2. There are 13 residues in the CDR3. The germline V gene has CDR1 SGHDT and CDR2 YYEEEE. The CDR3 loop reads CASSSGTEETQYF. CDR3 nucleotides: TGTGCCAGCAGCTCCGGGACAGAAGAGACCCAGTACTTC.

The chain employs TRBV19 and TRBJ1-1, with 9 bases lining up with TRBD1. The V and J ends lost 9 bases and 5 bases, in that order; junction bases with no gene match: 13. Germline V lookup: CDR1 LNHDA, CDR2 SQIVND (reference sequence). This CDR3 spans 15 amino acids. DNA of the CDR3: TGTGCCAGCTTCCCGGGACAGGGTCGGGGGACTGAAGCTTTCTTT. Translated: CASFPGQGRGTEAFF. Looking up the rest from reference TRBV19 and TRBJ1-1 gives the full variable domain: DGGITQSPKYLFRKEGQNVTLSCEQNLNHDAMYWYRQDPGQGLRLIYYSQIVNDFQKGDIAEGYSVSREKKESFPLTVTSAQKNPTAFYLCASFPGQGRGTEAFFGQGTRLTVV.

The chain is built from TRBV10-1 and TRBJ2-3; 11 bases map to TRBD1. The length of the CDR3 is 15 residues. V lost 2 bases and J lost 4; bases outside the gene matches: 2. Germline-derived CDR1 and CDR2 are WNHNN and SYGVQD (reference sequence). The CDR3 here is CASSERGQGADTQYF. The CDR3 DNA is TGCGCCAGCAGTGAGAGGGGACAGGGGGCAGATACGCAGTATTTT.

The rearrangement joins TRBV1 to TRBJ2-1; the listed D gene, TRBD2, was not tested against the DNA. TRBV1 is recorded as a pseudogene. The CDR3 length is 15 residues. CDR3 sequence (DNA): TGCACCAGCAGCCAACCCCCTTCGGGATTTCATGAGCAGTTCTTC. As protein: CTSSQPPSGFHEQFF.

V usage is TRBV19 and J usage is TRBJ2-3; D perhaps matches TRBD2 (6 bases). Germline V gives CDR1 LNHDA, CDR2 SQIVND (reference sequence). The CDR3 length is 15 residues. V lost 7 bases and J 2 bases, leaving 16 bases between the germline ends. CDR3: CASTFTSSHTDTQYF. For the CDR3, the DNA is TGTGCCAGTACCTTTACTAGCTCGCACACAGATACGCAGTATTTT.

Worth noting for this clone: At one end the junction does not follow the germline gene, possibly because of a read error. The chain employs TRBV18 and TRBJ2-5, with D unresolved. CDR3 length: 12 residues. The germline CDR1 and CDR2 sequences are KGHSH and LQKENI. The CDR3 DNA sequence: TGTGCCAGCTCTCCACTCGAGGAGACCCAGTACTTC. This gives the protein CASSPLEETQYF.

The chain couples TRBV18 to TRBJ2-1; 8 positions match TRBD1. V gave up 6 bases and J gave up 3 bases; unmatched junction bases: 4. There are 14 residues in the CDR3. In germline, CDR1 is KGHSH, CDR2 LQKENI. DNA for the CDR3: TGTGCCAGCTCTGCTGGACAGGGCTACAATGAGCAGTTCTTC. Protein product: CASSAGQGYNEQFF.

In DNA, the CDR3 is TGTGCCAGCAGTTTACGGGTTCAGCCCCAGCATTTT. Translating gives CASSLRVQPQHF. J is TRBJ1-5 and V is TRBV28; D remains unclear. Germline CDR1 and CDR2: MDHEN and SYDVKM. The V gene lost 2 bases and the J gene lost 6 bases, with 5 bases spanning the gap. The CDR3 is 12 amino acids.

The V and J genes are TRBV4-1 and TRBJ2-7; TRBD1 might be the D (5 bases). Trimming took off 0 bases at V and 2 bases at J, with 11 bases between the two ends. CDR1 is MGHRA, CDR2 YSYEKL, per germline. The CDR3 runs 15 residues. This CDR3 is CASSQDVGPTYEQYF. The CDR3 nucleotides read TGCGCCAGCAGCCAAGATGTGGGGCCCACCTACGAGCAGTACTTC.

The chain uses TRBV5-4 and TRBJ2-7; 10 positions match TRBD2. J was trimmed by 4 bases and V by 4 bases; bases with no gene match: 8. This CDR3 has 15 residues. In germline, CDR1 is SGHNT, CDR2 YYREEE (reference sequence). CDR3 sequence reads: CASSPAGGTAYEQYF. CDR3 DNA sequence: TGTGCCAGCAGCCCAGCGGGAGGGACCGCATACGAGCAGTACTTC.